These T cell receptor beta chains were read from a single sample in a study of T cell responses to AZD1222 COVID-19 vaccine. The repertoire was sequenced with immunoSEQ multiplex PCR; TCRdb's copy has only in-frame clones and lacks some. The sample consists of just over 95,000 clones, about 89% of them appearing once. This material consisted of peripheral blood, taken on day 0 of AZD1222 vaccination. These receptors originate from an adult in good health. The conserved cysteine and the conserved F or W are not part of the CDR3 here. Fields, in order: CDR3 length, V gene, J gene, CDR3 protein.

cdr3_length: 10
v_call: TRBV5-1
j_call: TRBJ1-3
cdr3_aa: ASSTDGNTIY

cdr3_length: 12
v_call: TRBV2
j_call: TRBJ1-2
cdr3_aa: ASSDLGQSYGYT

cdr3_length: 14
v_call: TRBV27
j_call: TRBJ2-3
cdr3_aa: ASSLRWGTSGDTQY

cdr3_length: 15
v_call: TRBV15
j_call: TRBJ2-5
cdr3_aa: ATSRDRRGHSQETQY

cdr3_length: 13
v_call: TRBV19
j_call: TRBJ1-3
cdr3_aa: ASSMSDPSGNTIY

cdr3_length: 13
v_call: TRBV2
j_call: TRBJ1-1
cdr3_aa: ASRELQGARTEAF

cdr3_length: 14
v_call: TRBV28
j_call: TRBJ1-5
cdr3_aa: ASANRGRRSHQPQH

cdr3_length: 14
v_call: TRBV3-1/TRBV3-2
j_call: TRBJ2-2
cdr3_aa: ASSQGYRGPTGELF

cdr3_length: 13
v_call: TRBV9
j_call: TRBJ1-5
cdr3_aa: ASSVGPVSNQPQH

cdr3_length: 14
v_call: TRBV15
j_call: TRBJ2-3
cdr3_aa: ATSRSPGWGGDTQY

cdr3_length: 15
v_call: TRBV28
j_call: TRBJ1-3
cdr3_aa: ASRPWTEETSGNTIY

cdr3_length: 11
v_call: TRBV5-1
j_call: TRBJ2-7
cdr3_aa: ASSLRGQYEQY

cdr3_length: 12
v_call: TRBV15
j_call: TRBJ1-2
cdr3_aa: ATSRDLAGGGYT

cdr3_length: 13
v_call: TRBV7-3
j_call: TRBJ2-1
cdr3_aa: ASSQGAPGVNEQF

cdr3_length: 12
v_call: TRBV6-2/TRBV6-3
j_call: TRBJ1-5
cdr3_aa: ASSRDGGNQPQH

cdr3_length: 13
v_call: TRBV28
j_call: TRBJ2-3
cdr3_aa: ASSRGTGETDTQY

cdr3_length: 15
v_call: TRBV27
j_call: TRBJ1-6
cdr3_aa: ASSIGTGKNYNSPLH

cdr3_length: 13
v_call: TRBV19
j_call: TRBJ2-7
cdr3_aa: ASSIGPGSSYEQY

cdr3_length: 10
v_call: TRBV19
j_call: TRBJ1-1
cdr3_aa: ASSISGAEAF

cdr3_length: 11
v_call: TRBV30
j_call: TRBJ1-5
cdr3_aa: AWSRGSNQPQH

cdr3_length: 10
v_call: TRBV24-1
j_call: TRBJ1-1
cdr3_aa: ATRRGITEAF

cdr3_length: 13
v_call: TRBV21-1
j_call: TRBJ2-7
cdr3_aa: ASSKRTGKKCEQY

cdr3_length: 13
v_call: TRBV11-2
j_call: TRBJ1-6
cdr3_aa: ASSQDRGGNSPLH

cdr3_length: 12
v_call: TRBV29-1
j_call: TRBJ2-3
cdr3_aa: SVVGDSSTDTQY

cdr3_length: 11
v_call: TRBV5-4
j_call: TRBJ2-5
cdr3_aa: ASSLADGETQY

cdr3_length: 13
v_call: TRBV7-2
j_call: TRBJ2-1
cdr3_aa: ASSSGRTRQDEQF

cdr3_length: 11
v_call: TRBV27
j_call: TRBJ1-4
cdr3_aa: ASRRGAVEKLF

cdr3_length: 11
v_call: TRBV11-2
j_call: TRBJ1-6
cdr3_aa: ASSLDLEQEPH

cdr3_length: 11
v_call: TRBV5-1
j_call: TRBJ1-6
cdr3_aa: ASSLGANSPLH

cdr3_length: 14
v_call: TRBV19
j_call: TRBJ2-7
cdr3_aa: ASSSGTGGNFYEQY

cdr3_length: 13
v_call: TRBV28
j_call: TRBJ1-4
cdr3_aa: ASCGTAAYNEKLF

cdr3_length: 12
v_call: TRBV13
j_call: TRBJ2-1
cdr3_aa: ASNLRTTYNEQF

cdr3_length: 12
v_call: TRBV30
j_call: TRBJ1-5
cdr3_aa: AWSPDRSNQPQH

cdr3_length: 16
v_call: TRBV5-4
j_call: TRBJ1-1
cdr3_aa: ASSLNRGPTNRNTEAF

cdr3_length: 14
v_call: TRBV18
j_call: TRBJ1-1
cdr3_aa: ASSPQYPGTNTEAF

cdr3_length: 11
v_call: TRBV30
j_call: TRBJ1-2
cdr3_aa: AWSGQANYGYT

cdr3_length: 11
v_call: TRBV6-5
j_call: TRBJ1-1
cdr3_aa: ASSPAKGTEAF

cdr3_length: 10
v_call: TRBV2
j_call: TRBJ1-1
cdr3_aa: ASSGRGTEAF

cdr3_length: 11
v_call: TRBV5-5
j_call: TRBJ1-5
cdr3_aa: ASSLRDPQPQH

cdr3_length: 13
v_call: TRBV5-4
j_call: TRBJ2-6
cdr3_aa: ASSLDRAGANVLT

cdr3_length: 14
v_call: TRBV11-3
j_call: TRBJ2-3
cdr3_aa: ASSLGGFGRADTQY

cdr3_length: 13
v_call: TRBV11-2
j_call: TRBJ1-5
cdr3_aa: ASSPRQSSNQPQH

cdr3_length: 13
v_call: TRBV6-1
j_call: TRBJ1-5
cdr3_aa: ASSELSDRVRPQH

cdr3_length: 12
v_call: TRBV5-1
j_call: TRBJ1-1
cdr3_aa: ASSLSTDGPEAF

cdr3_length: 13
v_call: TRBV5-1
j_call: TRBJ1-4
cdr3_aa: ASSLVSATNEKLF

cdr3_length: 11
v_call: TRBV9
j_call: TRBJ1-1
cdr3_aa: ASSVVTDAEAF

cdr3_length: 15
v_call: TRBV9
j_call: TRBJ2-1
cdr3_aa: ASSVRGSRGRHNEQF

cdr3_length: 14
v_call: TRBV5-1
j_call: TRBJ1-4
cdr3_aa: ASSLAGQGDNEKLF

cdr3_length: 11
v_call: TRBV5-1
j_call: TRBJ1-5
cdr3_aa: ASSSQSGQPQH

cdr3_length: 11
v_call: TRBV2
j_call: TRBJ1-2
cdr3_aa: ASSEARGTGYT

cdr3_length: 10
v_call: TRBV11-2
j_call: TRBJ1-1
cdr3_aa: ASSQNGAEAF

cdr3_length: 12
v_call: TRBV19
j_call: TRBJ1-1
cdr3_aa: ASSTYKTNTEAF